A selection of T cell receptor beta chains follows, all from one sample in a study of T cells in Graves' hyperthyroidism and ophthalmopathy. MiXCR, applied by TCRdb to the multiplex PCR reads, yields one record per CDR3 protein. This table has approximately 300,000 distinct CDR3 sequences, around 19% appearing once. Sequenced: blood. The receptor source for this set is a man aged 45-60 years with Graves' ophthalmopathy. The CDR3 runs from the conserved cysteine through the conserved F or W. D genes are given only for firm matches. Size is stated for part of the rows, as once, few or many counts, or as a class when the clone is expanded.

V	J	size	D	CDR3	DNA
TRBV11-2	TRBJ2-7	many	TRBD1	CASSVYRGSYEQYF	TGTGCCAGCAGCGTATACAGGGGGTCCTACGAGCAGTACTTC
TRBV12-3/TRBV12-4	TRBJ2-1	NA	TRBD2	CASSPSGRAYYNEQFF	TGTGCCAGCAGCCCCTCCGGGAGGGCCTACTACAATGAGCAGTTCTTC
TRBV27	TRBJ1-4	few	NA	CASSPRQATNEKLFF	TGTGCCAGCAGTCCCCGACAGGCAACTAATGAAAAACTGTTTTTT
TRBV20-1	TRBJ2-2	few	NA	CSAQTDDGNTGELFF	TGCAGTGCTCAGACGGACGACGGGAACACCGGGGAGCTGTTTTTT
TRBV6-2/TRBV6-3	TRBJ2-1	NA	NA	CASSYSASNEQFF	TGTGCCAGCAGTTACTCTGCGAGCAATGAGCAGTTCTTC
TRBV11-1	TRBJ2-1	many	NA	CASSPRRRDNEQFF	TGTGCCAGCAGCCCCCGGCGGCGGGACAATGAGCAGTTCTTC
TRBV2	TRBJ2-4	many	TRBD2	CASSETAGVAKNIQYF	TGTGCCAGCAGTGAAACAGCGGGAGTTGCCAAAAACATTCAGTACTTC
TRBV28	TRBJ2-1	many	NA	CASSTPFSVNSYNEQFF	TGTGCCAGCAGTACCCCATTTAGCGTCAACTCCTACAATGAGCAGTTCTTC
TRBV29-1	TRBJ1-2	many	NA	CSVEASIGTEHGYTF	TGCAGCGTTGAAGCCTCAATCGGGACTGAGCATGGCTACACCTTC
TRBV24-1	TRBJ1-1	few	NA	CATSDSNRDEAFF	TGTGCCACCAGTGATTCGAACAGGGATGAAGCTTTCTTT
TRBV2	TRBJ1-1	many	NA	CASSVSPFNQAFF	TGTGCCAGCAGCGTTAGCCCTTTTAATCAAGCTTTCTTT
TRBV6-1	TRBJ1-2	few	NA	CASSRDGYTF	TGTGCCAGCAGTCGGGATGGCTACACCTTC
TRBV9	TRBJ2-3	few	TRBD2	CASTPTSGPRDTQYF	TGTGCCAGCACCCCGACTAGCGGACCCAGGGATACGCAGTATTTT
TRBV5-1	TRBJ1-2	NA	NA	CASSLRDGRGGYTF	TGCGCCAGCAGCCTCCGGGACGGTAGGGGTGGCTACACCTTC
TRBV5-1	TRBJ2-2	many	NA	CATSRVDTGELFF	TGCGCCACCTCGAGGGTGGACACCGGGGAGCTGTTTTTT
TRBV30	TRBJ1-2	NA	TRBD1	CAFLIWGQGVGYTF	TGTGCCTTCCTCATTTGGGGACAGGGAGTTGGCTACACCTTC
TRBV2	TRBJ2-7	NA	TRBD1	CASSEGGTGDEQYF	TGTGCCAGCAGTGAAGGGGGGACAGGCGACGAGCAGTACTTC
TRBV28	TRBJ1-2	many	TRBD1	CASSFGGQRHYGYTF	TGTGCCAGCAGTTTTGGGGGACAGCGCCACTATGGCTACACCTTC
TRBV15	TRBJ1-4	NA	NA	CATSRTGAAGEKLFF	TGTGCCACCAGCAGGACCGGGGCGGCAGGTGAAAAACTGTTTTTT
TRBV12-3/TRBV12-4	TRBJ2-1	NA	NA	CASSRSHEQFF	TGTGCCAGCAGTCGCTCGCATGAGCAGTTCTTC
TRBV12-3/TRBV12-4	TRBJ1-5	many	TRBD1	CASSSGQGPFSNQPQHF	TGTGCCAGCAGCTCCGGACAGGGCCCGTTTAGCAATCAGCCCCAGCATTTT
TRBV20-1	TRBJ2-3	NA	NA	CSAPPMGEDTDTQYF	TGCAGTGCTCCTCCTATGGGGGAGGACACAGATACGCAGTATTTT
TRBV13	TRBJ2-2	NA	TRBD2	CASSLGLAGGELFF	TGTGCCAGCAGCTTGGGACTAGCGGGAGGGGAGCTGTTTTTT
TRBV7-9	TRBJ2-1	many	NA	CASSLVTGYNEQFF	TGTGCCAGCAGCTTAGTCACGGGCTACAATGAGCAGTTCTTC
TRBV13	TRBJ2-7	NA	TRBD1	CASSTSGTGVDEQYF	TGTGCCAGCAGTACCTCCGGGACAGGGGTTGACGAGCAGTACTTC
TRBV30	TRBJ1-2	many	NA	CAWSVRGSYAYGYTF	TGTGCCTGGAGTGTACGTGGTAGTTACGCGTATGGCTACACCTTC
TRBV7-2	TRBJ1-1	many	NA	CASSLESGGNTEAFF	TGTGCCAGCAGCTTAGAAAGCGGCGGGAACACTGAAGCTTTCTTT
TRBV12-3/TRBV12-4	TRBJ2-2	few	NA	CASSLSGENTGELFF	TGTGCCAGCAGTTTATCAGGGGAGAACACCGGGGAGCTGTTTTTT
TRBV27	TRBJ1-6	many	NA	CASSSDYKAMGDSPLHF	TGTGCCAGCAGTTCAGACTACAAGGCTATGGGGGATTCACCCCTCCACTTT
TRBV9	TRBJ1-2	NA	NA	CASSPQSYGYTF	TGTGCCAGCAGCCCACAGAGCTATGGCTACACCTTC
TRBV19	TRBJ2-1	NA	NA	CASSDPGARGSYNEQFF	TGTGCCAGTAGTGACCCGGGGGCCAGGGGATCCTACAATGAGCAGTTCTTC
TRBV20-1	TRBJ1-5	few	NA	CSARDERRGGGFGNQPQHF	TGCAGTGCTAGAGATGAGCGACGCGGGGGCGGGTTCGGCAATCAGCCCCAGCATTTT
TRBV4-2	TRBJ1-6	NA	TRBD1	CASSHTTGDSPLHF	TGTGCCAGCAGCCATACGACAGGGGACTCACCCCTCCACTTT
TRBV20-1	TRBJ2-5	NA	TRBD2	CSARGLAGNQETQYF	TGCAGTGCTAGAGGACTAGCGGGAAACCAAGAGACCCAGTACTTC
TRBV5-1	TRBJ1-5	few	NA	CASSLGDMAEPQHF	TGCGCCAGCAGCTTGGGGGACATGGCCGAGCCCCAGCATTTT
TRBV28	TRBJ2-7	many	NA	CASNLPGNEQYF	TGTGCCAGCAATCTGCCAGGGAACGAGCAGTACTTC
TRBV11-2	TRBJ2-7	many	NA	CASSQTGEQYF	TGTGCCAGCAGCCAAACAGGCGAGCAGTACTTC
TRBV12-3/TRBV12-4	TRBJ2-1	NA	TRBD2	CASRSSGHNEQFF	TGTGCCAGCAGGTCTAGCGGTCACAATGAGCAGTTCTTC
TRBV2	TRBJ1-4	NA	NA	CASSTLQNGKLFF	TGTGCCAGCAGTACGTTGCAAAATGGAAAACTGTTTTTT
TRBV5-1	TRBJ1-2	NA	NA	CASSLMAAHYGYTF	TGCGCCAGCAGCTTGATGGCTGCCCACTATGGCTACACCTTC
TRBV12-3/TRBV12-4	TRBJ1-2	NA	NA	CASSLRAGAGYTF	TGTGCCAGCAGTTTAAGGGCAGGGGCTGGCTACACCTTC
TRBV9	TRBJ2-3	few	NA	CASSVGGSSTDTQYF	TGTGCCAGCAGCGTAGGCGGGTCTAGCACAGATACGCAGTATTTT
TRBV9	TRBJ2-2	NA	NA	CASSAGGGELFF	TGTGCCAGCAGCGCCGGTGGCGGGGAGCTGTTTTTT
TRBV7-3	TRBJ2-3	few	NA	CASSSDHTDTQYF	TGTGCCAGCAGCTCGGACCACACAGATACGCAGTATTTT
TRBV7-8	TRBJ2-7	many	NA	CASSQTGRVYEQYF	TGTGCCAGCAGCCAAACAGGGAGAGTCTACGAGCAGTACTTC